The next 5 T cell receptor beta chains were all read from a single sample in a study of Graves' ophthalmopathy and Graves' hyperthyroidism. Amplification targeted the TCR beta CDR3 regions, with RNA transcripts as the source material. RT-PCR with HTBI primers came first, then second-round multiplex PCR. TCRdb itself ran the multiplex PCR reads through MiXCR, one entry per CDR3 protein. The sample yields approximately 500,000 distinct CDR3 sequences, roughly an eighth seen once. Sequenced input: blood. These receptors were collected from a woman aged 25 to 45 with Graves' ophthalmopathy.

This clonotype was counted at least ten times. The chain recombines TRBV5-1 with TRBJ1-1; D is uncertain. Between the trimmed V and J ends, which lost 0 bases and 0 bases, there was a span of 9 bases. This CDR3 is 15 amino acids long. The germline CDR1 and CDR2 sequences are SGHRS and YFSETQ. CDR3 coding DNA: TGCGCCAGCAGCTTGGTATTAGGTGTGAACACTGAAGCTTTCTTT. As protein: CASSLVLGVNTEAFF.

This chain connects TRBV30 to TRBJ2-7, with D unresolved. This CDR3 region has 12 residues. Germline V lookup: CDR1 GTSNPN, CDR2 SVGIG (reference sequence). V lost 0 bases, J lost 5 bases, and 8 bases lay in between. The CDR3 DNA follows: TGTGCCTGGAGTGTAAGTGTAAACGAGCAGTACTTC. This gives the protein CAWSVSVNEQYF. The full variable domain, rest sourced from reference TRBV30 and TRBJ2-7, is SQTIHQWPATLVQPVGSPLSLECTVEGTSNPNLYWYRQAAGRGLQLLFYSVGIGQISSEVPQNLSASRPQDRQFILSSKKLLLSDSGFYLCAWSVSVNEQYFGPGTRLTVT.

In DNA form, the CDR3 reads TGCGCCAGCAGCCAAGAGGGCAGCAGGGGACCCTACGAGCAGTACTTC. This encodes CASSQEGSRGPYEQYF. The genes are TRBV4-1 and TRBJ2-7; D possibly corresponds to TRBD1 (6 bases). The CDR3 extends over 16 amino acids. V shed 0 bases and J shed 2 bases, with 14 bases lying between them. The germline V gene encodes CDR1 MGHRA and CDR2 YSYEKL.

This clonotype was observed a handful of times. The gene calls are TRBV3-1 and TRBJ1-5; D gene unclear. The CDR3 extends over 17 amino acids. Germline-derived CDR1 and CDR2 are LGHDT and YNNKEL (reference sequence). Trimming shortened V by 0 bases and J by 4 bases, and 16 bases separated the two germline ends. CDR3 nucleotides: TGTGCCAGCAGCCAAGATGGGTTTCTCGGCTGGAATCAGCCCCAGCATTTT. The encoded protein is CASSQDGFLGWNQPQHF.

This clonotype was seen repeatedly, ten times or more. The gene calls are TRBV29-1 and TRBJ2-5; a possible D gene is TRBD2 (6 bases). CDR3 length: 13 residues. Germline V gene sequence: CDR1 SQVTM, CDR2 ANQGSEA. V lost 5 bases and J 5 bases, leaving 15 bases between the germline ends. The CDR3 reads CSVRVGAGETQYF. In DNA, the CDR3 is TGCAGCGTTCGAGTCGGGGCGGGGGAGACCCAGTACTTC.